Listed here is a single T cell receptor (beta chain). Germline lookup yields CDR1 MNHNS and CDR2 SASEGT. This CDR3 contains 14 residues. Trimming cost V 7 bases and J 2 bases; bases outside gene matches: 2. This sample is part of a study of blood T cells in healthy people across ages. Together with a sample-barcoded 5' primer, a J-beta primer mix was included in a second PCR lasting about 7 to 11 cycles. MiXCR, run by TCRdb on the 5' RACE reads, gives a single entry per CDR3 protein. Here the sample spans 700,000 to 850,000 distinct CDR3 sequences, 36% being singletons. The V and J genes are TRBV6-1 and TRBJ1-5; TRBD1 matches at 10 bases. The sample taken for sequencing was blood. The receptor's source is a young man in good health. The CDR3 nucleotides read TGTGCCAGCATCGGACAGGGGGGCAATCAGCCCCAGCATTTT. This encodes CASIGQGGNQPQHF.